This TCR beta chain was obtained from a study of cytomegalovirus exposure and HLA in healthy donors. V was clipped by 4 bases and J by 5 bases; unmatched bases: 5. The length of the CDR3 is 14 residues. The germline V gene has CDR1 MNHEY and CDR2 SMNVEV (reference sequence). The PCR contained 60 Vbeta and 13 Jbeta primers. Sequenced by immunoSEQ multiplex PCR; TCRdb stores in-frame clones only, minus some. The table for this sample gives around 140,000 clones. The TCR sequence derives from a woman younger than 30 in good health and CMV-seronegative. Material: PBMCs. This chain connects TRBV27 to TRBJ2-5, with 9 bases fitting TRBD2. The CDR3 DNA reads TGTGCCAGCAGTTCGTTAGCGGGAGTGGAGACCCAGTACTTC. Protein: CASSSLAGVETQYF.